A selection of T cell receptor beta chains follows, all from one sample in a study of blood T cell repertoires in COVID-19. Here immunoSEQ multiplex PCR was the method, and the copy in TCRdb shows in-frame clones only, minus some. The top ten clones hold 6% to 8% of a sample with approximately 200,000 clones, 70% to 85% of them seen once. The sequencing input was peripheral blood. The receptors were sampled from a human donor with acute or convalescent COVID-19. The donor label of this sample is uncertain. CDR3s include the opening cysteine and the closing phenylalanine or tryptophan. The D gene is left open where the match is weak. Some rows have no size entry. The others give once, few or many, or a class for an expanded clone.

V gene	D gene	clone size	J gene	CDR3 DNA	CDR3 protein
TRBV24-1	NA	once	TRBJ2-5	TGTGCCACCAGTGTGGCAGGGTTACAAGAGACCCAGTACTTC	CATSVAGLQETQYF
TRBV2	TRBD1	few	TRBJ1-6	TGTGCCACTAGAGACGGGACAGGGAATTCACCCCTCCACTTT	CATRDGTGNSPLHF
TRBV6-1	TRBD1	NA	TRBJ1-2	TGTGCCTCCTCCCGGACAGGGGGGGACTATGGCTACACCTTC	CASSRTGGDYGYTF
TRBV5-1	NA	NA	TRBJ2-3	TGCGCCAGCAGCTTGGCCCTTTTTACAGATACGCAGTATTTT	CASSLALFTDTQYF
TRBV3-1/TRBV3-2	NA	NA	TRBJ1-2	TGTGCCAGCAGCCAAGATGGGGGGGCGCTGGGCTACACCTTC	CASSQDGGALGYTF
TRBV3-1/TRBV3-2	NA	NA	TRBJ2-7	TGTGCCAGCAGCCAAGAAAGCGTACCCTCCTACGAGCAGTACTTC	CASSQESVPSYEQYF
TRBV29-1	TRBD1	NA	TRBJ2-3	TGCAGCGTTGAGGACAGGTCGGCAGATACGCAGTATTTT	CSVEDRSADTQYF
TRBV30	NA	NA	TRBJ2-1	TGTGCCGGTCGGACACAGAGTAGGGATGAGCAGTTCTTC	CAGRTQSRDEQFF
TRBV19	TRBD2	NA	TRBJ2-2	TGTGCCAGTAGAGGGACTAGCGGTAACACCGGGGAGCTGTTTTTT	CASRGTSGNTGELFF
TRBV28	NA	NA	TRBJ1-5	TGTGCCAGCAGTTTACTCGGGGGTCAGCCCCAGCATTTT	CASSLLGGQPQHF
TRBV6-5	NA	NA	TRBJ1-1	TGTGCCAGCAGTCGTAGCAGGGGTGGGGCTGAAGCTTTCTTT	CASSRSRGGAEAFF
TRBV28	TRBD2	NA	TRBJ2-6	TGTGCCAGCACCCGACTAGCGGGAGCTGGGGCCAACGTCCTGACTTTC	CASTRLAGAGANVLTF
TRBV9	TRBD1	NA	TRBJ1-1	TGTGCCAGCAGCGTAGTCCAGGGGGCGGCGGCTGAAGCTTTCTTT	CASSVVQGAAAEAFF
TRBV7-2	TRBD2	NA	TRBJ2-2	TGTGCCAGCAGCCCTCACACCAGGACTAGCGGGATAACCGGGGAGCTGTTTTTT	CASSPHTRTSGITGELFF
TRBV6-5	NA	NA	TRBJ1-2	TGTGCCAGCAGCGAGCTTTTCTATGGCTACACCTTC	CASSELFYGYTF
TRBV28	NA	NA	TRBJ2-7	TGTGCCAGCATTCTTGGGGGCAGGAGTTACGAGCAGTACTTC	CASILGGRSYEQYF
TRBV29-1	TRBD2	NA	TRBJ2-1	TGCAGCGTTGGCGGGGTTGTGAGGGCTAGCGGGACGTACAACAATGAGCAGTTCTTC	CSVGGVVRASGTYNNEQFF
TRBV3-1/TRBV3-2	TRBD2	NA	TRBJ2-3	TGTGCCAGCAGCCTCCGGGGGGGGCGCTCGGATACGCAGTATTTT	CASSLRGGRSDTQYF
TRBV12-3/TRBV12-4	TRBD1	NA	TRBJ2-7	TGTGCCAGCAGACGGGACAGCTACGAGCAGTACTTC	CASRRDSYEQYF
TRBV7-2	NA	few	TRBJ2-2	TGTGCCAGCAGCTCTTTCCAGGGCGGGGAGCTGTTTTTT	CASSSFQGGELFF
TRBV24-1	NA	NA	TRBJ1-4	TGTGCCACCAGTGATGGGAGCGATGAAAAACTGTTTTTT	CATSDGSDEKLFF
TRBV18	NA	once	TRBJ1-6	TGTGCCAGCTCACCACCCGCGACAGCTTCTAATTCACCCCTCCACTTT	CASSPPATASNSPLHF
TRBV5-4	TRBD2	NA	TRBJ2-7	TGTGCCAGCAGCAAACTAGCGGGAGAACTCGAGCAGTACTTC	CASSKLAGELEQYF
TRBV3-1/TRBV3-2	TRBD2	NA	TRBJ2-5	TGTGCCAGCAGCCAAGTAGCGGGACAAGAGACCCAGTACTTC	CASSQVAGQETQYF
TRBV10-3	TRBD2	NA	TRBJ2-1	TGTGCCATCAGTGAGAACCTAGCGGTGTACAATGAGCAGTTCTTC	CAISENLAVYNEQFF
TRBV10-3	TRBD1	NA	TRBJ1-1	TGTGCCATCAGTTCTGACAGGGATAGCACTGAAGCTTTCTTT	CAISSDRDSTEAFF
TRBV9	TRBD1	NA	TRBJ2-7	TGTGCCAGCAGCGTAGAGGACAGGGGTTACGAGCAGTACTTC	CASSVEDRGYEQYF
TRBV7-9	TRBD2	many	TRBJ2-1	TGTGCCAGCAGTTCCTTAGCGGGAGTTGAGCAGTTCTTC	CASSSLAGVEQFF
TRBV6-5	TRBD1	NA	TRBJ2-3	TGTGCCAGCAGATGGGGACAGGGGGTTCCAGATACGCAGTATTTT	CASRWGQGVPDTQYF
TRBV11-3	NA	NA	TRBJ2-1	TGTGCCAGCAGCTTAGAAGGCCTAGCTTACAATGAGCAGTTCTTC	CASSLEGLAYNEQFF
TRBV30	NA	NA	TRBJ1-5	TGTGCCTGGAGTGTAAGTCACAGGGCGAGCAATCAGCCCCAGCATTTT	CAWSVSHRASNQPQHF
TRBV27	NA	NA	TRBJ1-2	TGTGCCAGCAGCCTTGGGGGGGCGGCTAACTATGGCTACACCTTC	CASSLGGAANYGYTF
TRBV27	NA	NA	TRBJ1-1	TGTGCCAGCAGTTTAATGGGGCCGCGGTTGAACACTGAAGCTTTCTTT	CASSLMGPRLNTEAFF
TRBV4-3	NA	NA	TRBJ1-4	TGCGCCAGCAGCCAAGATCTTGCGGGGGCAGGTGTCCGGGAAAAACTGTTTTTT	CASSQDLAGAGVREKLFF
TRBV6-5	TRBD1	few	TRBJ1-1	TGTGCCAGCAGATTAGAACCGACAGGGGCCACTGAAGCTTTCTTT	CASRLEPTGATEAFF
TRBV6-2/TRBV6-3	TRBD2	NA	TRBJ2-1	TGTGCCAGCAGTTCAAGGACTAGCGGGATCAATGAGCAGTTCTTC	CASSSRTSGINEQFF
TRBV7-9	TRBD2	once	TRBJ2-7	TGTGCCAGCAGCGATGGGACTAGCGGGAACTACGAGCAGTACTTC	CASSDGTSGNYEQYF
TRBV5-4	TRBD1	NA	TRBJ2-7	TGTGCCAGCAGCTCCCCCGGGACAGGTTCGTACGAGCAGTACTTC	CASSSPGTGSYEQYF
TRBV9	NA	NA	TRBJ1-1	TGTGCCAGCAGCGTCCTCCCGGGGAACACTGAAGCTTTCTTT	CASSVLPGNTEAFF
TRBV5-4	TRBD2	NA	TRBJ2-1	TGTGCCATATCGGTGGCTAGCGGGAGGAGGAACGAGCAGTTCTTC	CAISVASGRRNEQFF
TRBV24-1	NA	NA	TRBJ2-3	TGTGCCACCAGTGATTCAGCAGGGGCCTTCACAGATACGCAGTATTTT	CATSDSAGAFTDTQYF
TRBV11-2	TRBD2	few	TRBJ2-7	TGTGCCAGCAACGTAGCGGGAGCCTACGAGCAGTACTTC	CASNVAGAYEQYF
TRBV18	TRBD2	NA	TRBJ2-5	TGTGCCAGCTCATTTAGCGGGAGCGTGGGAGAGACCCAGTACTTC	CASSFSGSVGETQYF
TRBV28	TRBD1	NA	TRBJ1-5	TGTGCCAGCAGCCTGGGACAGAAGTATCAGCCCCAGCATTTT	CASSLGQKYQPQHF
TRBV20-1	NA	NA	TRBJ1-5	TGCAGTGCTAGTCGGGGTGGGGTCAGCAATCAGCCCCAGCATTTT	CSASRGGVSNQPQHF
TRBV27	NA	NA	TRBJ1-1	TGTGCCAGCAGCACTAATGGTGGGTCTGAAGCTTTCTTT	CASSTNGGSEAFF
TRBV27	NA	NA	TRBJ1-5	TGTGCCAGCAGTATCTCCGGGAGCCCCGTAACGCCCCAGCATTTT	CASSISGSPVTPQHF
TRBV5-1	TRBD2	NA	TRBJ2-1	TGCGCCAGCAGTACTGGCGGGAGCCTAAATGAGCAGTTCTTC	CASSTGGSLNEQFF
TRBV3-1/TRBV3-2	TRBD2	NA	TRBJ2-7	TGTGCCAGCAGCCTCGAGACCGGGACTAGCCGTACCTACGAGCAGTACTTC	CASSLETGTSRTYEQYF
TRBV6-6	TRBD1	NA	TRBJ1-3	TGTGCCAGCAGGCCTCACAGGGGCTCTGGAAACACCATATATTTT	CASRPHRGSGNTIYF